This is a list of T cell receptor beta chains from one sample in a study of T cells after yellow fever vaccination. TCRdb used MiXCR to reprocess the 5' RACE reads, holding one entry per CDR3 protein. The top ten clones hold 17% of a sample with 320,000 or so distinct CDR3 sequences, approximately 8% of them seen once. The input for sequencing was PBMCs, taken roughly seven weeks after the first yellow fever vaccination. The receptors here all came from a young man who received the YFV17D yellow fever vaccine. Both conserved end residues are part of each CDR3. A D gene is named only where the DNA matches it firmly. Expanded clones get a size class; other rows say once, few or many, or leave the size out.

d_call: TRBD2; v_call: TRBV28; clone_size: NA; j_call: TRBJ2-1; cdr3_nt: TGTGCCAGCAGTTCCCCAGCGGGGGGGGTCTATGAGCAGTTCTTC; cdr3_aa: CASSSPAGGVYEQFF
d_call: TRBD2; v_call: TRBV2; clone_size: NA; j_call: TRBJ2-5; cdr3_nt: TGTGCCAGCGATTCTAGCGGGGGGGAAGAGACCCAGTACTTC; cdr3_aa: CASDSSGGEETQYF
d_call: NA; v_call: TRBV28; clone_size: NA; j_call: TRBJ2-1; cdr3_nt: TGTGCCAGCAGTTTAGGACCTCACAATGAGCAGTTCTTC; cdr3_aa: CASSLGPHNEQFF
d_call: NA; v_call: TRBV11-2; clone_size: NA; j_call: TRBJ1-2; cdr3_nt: TGTGCCAGCAGCTTCGACAACGAGTATGGCTACACCTTC; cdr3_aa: CASSFDNEYGYTF
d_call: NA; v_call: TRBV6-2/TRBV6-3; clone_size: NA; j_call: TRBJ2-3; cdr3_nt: TGTGCCAGCAGTTATGGTAGACAGGCAGATACGCAGTATTTT; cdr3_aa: CASSYGRQADTQYF
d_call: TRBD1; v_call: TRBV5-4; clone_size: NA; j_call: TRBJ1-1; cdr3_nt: TGTGCCAGCACCAAGGGAGGCAGGGGGCGCTATGGCGCTGAAGCTTTCTTT; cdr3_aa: CASTKGGRGRYGAEAFF
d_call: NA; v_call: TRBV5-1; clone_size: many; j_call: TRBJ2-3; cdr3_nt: TGCGCCAGCAGCTTCGGGGGGCCGACAGATACGCAGTATTTT; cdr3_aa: CASSFGGPTDTQYF
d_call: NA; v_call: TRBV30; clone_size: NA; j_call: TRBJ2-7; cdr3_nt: TGTGCCTGGAGTGGACACAGGGTTTACGAGCAGTACTTC; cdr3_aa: CAWSGHRVYEQYF
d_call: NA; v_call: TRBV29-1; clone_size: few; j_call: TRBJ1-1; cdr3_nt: TGCAGCGCAAAACCGGAGAGCAGGGCGACTTTCTTT; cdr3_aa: CSAKPESRATFF
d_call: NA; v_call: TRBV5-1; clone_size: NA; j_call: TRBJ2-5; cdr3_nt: TGCGCCAGCAGCTTCATAGGAGGGGGCGAGACCCAGTACTTC; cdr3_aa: CASSFIGGGETQYF
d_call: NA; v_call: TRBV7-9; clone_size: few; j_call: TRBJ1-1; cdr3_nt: TGTGCCAGCAGACCCGGGACATTGAACACTGAAGCTTTCTTT; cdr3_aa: CASRPGTLNTEAFF
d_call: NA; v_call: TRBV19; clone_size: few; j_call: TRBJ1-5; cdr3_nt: TGTGCCAGTAGTATCGGGGGTCGTAGCAATCAGCCCCAGCATTTT; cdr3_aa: CASSIGGRSNQPQHF
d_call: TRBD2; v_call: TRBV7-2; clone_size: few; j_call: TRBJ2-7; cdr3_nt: TGTGCCAGCAGCTTTCCTAGCGGGGGGCCCTCCTACGAGCAGTACTTC; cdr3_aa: CASSFPSGGPSYEQYF
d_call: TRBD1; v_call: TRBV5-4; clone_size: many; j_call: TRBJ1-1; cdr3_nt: TGTGCCAGCAGCTTGACAGGGGGCCGGGAAGCTTTCTTT; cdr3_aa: CASSLTGGREAFF
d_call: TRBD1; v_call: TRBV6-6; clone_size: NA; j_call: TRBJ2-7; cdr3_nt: TGTGCCAGCAGTCACGGGACAGCCTTGGAGCAGTACTTC; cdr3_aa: CASSHGTALEQYF
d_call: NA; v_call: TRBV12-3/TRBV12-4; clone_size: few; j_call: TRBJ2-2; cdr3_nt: TGTGCCAGCAGCAGAACCGGGGCCCTCGTTCAGGAGCTGTTTTTT; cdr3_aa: CASSRTGALVQELFF
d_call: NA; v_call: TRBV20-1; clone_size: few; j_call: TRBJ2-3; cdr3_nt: TGCAGTGCTACGCCAGACACGGCCCCTCAGGATACGCAGTATTTT; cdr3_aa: CSATPDTAPQDTQYF
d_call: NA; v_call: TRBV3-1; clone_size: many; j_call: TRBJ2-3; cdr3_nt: TGTGCCAGCAGCCAAGGGTTGAGCTCAGATACGCAGTATTTT; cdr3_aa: CASSQGLSSDTQYF
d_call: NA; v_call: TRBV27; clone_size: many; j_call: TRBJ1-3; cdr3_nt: TGTGCCAGCAGCGGGTCTGGAAACACCATATATTTT; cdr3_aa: CASSGSGNTIYF
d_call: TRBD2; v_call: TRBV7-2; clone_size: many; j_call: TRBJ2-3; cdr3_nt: TGTGCCAGCAGCACTAAGCTAGCGGGAAGCACAGATACGCAGTATTTT; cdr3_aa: CASSTKLAGSTDTQYF
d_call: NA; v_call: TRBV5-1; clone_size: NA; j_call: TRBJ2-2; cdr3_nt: TGCGCCAGCAGCTTGGGGCACGCGAACACCGGGGAGCTGTTTTTT; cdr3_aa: CASSLGHANTGELFF
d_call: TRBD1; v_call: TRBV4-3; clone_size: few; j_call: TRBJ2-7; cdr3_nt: TGCGCCAGCAGCCAAGCCCCGGGACAGGGCTCCTACGAGCAGTACTTC; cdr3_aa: CASSQAPGQGSYEQYF
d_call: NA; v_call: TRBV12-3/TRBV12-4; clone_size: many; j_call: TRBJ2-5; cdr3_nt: TGTGCCAGCAGTGCCCAGAATAGCGGCCCCCCTCCAGGCTTC; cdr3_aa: CASSAQNSGPPPGF
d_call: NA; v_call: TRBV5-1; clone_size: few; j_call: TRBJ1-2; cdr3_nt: TGCGCCAGCAGCCCCCGGGAGCTTGCCTATGGCTACACCTTC; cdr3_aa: CASSPRELAYGYTF
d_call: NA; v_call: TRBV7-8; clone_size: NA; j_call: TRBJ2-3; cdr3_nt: TGTGCCAGCAGCCCCCGACAGACAGATACGCAGTATTTT; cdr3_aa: CASSPRQTDTQYF
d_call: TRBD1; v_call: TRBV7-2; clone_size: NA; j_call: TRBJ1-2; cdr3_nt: TGTGCCAGCAGCCCCCGACAGGGCCGGATCTATGGCTACACCTTC; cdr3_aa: CASSPRQGRIYGYTF
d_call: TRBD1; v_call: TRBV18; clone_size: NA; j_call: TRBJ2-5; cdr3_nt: TGTGCCAGCTCAACCGGGACAGGGGGCGAAGAGACCCAGTACTTC; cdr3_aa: CASSTGTGGEETQYF
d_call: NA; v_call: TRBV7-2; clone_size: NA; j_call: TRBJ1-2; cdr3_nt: TGTGCCAGCAGCTTTAACTCCGGGGCTATCTATGGCTACACCTTC; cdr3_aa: CASSFNSGAIYGYTF
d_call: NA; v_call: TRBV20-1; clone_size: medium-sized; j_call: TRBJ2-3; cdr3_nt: TGCAGTGCCGACGAACGAGGAACAGATACGCAGTATTTT; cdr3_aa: CSADERGTDTQYF
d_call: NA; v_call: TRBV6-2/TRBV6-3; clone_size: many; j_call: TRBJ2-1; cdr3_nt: TGTGCCAGCAGTTACGAATTTTGGGAGCAGTTCTTC; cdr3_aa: CASSYEFWEQFF
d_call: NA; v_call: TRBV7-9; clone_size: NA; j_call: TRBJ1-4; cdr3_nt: TGTGCCAGCAGCTTAGTCAGGTCCGGTGAAAAACTGTTTTTT; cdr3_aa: CASSLVRSGEKLFF
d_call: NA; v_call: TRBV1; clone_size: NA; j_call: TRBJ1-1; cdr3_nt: TGCACCAGCAGCCAAGAGGTCCACCCCCTGGGCACTGAAGCTTTCTTT; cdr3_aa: CTSSQEVHPLGTEAFF
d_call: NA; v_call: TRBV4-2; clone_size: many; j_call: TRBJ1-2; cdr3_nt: TGTGCCAGCAGCCAAGGGCCGCTTGGGTATGGCTACACCTTC; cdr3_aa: CASSQGPLGYGYTF
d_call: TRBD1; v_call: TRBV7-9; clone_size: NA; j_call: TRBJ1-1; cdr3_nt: TGTGCCAGTTCCGGGACAGAGAACACTGAAGCTTTCTTT; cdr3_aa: CASSGTENTEAFF
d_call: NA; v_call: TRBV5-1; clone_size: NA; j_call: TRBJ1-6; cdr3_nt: TGCGCCAGCAGCCAACAGGGCCTCGGGAATTCACCCCTCCACTTT; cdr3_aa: CASSQQGLGNSPLHF
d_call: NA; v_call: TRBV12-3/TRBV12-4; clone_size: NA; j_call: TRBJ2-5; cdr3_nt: TGTGCCAGCACCGAACTCCGGGACTCTCCGGGGACCCAGTACTTC; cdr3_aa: CASTELRDSPGTQYF
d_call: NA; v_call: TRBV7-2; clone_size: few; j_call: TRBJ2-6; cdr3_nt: TGTGCCAGCAGCGCCGGCGCCCCTAACTCTGGGGCCAACGTCCTGACTTTC; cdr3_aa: CASSAGAPNSGANVLTF
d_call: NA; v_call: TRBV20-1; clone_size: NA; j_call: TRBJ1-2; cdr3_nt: TGCAGTGCCAGGCCGGACTATGGCTACACCTTC; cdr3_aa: CSARPDYGYTF
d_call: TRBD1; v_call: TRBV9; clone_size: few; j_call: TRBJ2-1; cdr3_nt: TGTGCCAGCAGCCTTTCTGGGACAGGGTCCTACAATGAGCAGTTCTTC; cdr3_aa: CASSLSGTGSYNEQFF
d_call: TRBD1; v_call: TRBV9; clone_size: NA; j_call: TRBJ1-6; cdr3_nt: TGTGCCAGCAGCGTAGGGGACAGGCCAAGTAATTCACCCCTCCACTTT; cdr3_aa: CASSVGDRPSNSPLHF
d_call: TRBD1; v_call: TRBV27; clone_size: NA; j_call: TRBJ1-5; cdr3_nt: TGTGCCAGCAGTTTATTCGGCCACTTAGGGCAGGGGGATCAGCCCCAGCATTTT; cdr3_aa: CASSLFGHLGQGDQPQHF
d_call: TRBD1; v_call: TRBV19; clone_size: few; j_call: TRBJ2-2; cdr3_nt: TGTGCCAGTAGTCCGGGACAGACGAACACCGGGGAGCTGTTTTTT; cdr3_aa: CASSPGQTNTGELFF
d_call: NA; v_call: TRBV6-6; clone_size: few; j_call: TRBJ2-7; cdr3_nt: TGTGCCAGCACGTCGGCAGGGTCCTACGAGCAGTACTTC; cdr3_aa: CASTSAGSYEQYF
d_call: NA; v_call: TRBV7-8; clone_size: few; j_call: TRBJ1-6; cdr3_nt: TGTGCCAGCCTCACGGGGACCTATAATTCACCCCTCCACTTT; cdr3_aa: CASLTGTYNSPLHF
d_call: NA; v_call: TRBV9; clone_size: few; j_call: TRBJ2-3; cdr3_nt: TGTGCCAGCAGCCCCCGGCCAGGCCTGACAGATACGCAGTATTTT; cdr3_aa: CASSPRPGLTDTQYF
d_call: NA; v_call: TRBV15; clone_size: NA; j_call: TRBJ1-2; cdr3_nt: TGTGCCACCAGCACCCGAGGGAACTATGGCTACACCTTC; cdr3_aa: CATSTRGNYGYTF
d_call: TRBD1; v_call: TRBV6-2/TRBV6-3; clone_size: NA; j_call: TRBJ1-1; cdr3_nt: TGTGCCAGCAGCCTAATCTCCGGGACAGGGGGGTTCATGAACACTGAAGCTTTCTTT; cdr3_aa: CASSLISGTGGFMNTEAFF
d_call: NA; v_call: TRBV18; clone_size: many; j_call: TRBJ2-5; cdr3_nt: TGTGCCAGCTCACCAACGGCTAGCCAAGAGACCCAGTACTTC; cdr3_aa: CASSPTASQETQYF
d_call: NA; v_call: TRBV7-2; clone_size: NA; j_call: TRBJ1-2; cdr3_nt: TGTGCCAGCACCGTTAGTGTCTTCGACTATGGCTACACCTTC; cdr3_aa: CASTVSVFDYGYTF
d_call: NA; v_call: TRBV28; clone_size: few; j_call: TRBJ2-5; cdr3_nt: TGTGCCAGCAGTTTAGGAGGGGGTGGAAAGACCCAGTACTTC; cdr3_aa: CASSLGGGGKTQYF
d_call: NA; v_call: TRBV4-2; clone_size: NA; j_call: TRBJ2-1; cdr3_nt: TGTGCCAGCAGCCAAGATCGGGGTACTGAGCAGTTCTTC; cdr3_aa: CASSQDRGTEQFF
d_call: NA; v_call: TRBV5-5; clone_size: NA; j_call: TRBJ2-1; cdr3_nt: TGTGCCAGCAGCTTGAGGGGTCTAGCCGTGACTAATGAGCAGTTCTTC; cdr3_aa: CASSLRGLAVTNEQFF
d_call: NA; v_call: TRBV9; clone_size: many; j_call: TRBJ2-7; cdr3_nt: TGTGCCAGCAGCCCCCGTCCGGGCCCGAGCTCCTACGAGCAGTACTTC; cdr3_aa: CASSPRPGPSSYEQYF